This T cell receptor (beta chain) was sequenced for a study of cytomegalovirus exposure and HLA in healthy donors. There are 15 residues in the CDR3. The V gene lost 0 bases and the J gene lost 5 bases, with 13 bases spanning the gap. Germline CDR1 SGHAT, CDR2 FQNNGV. The PCR was carried out with 60 Vbeta primers and 13 Jbeta primers. The table came from immunoSEQ multiplex PCR; TCRdb's copy has only in-frame clones and leaves some out. Of about 89,000 clones in the sample, 86% were seen once. This clonotype was obtained from a man aged 25-45 years in good health and CMV-seropositive. Sample: PBMCs. The chain is built from TRBV11-2 and TRBJ2-5; D perhaps matches TRBD2 (6 bases). CDR3 nucleotides: TGTGCCAGCAGCTTAGATCTAGGGAGGCTGGAGACCCAGTACTTC. Protein sequence: CASSLDLGRLETQYF.